This T cell receptor (beta chain) was sequenced during a study of shared clonotypes between healthy human individuals. This CDR3 comprises 17 residues. CDR1 and CDR2 (germline): SQVTM, ANQGSEA. V was pared by 6 bases and J by 0 bases, with 21 bases between. Positive CCR7 selection of CD45RO-negative cells yielded the naive CD8 cells, and terminally differentiated effector memory CD45RA+ cells were excluded. Adult donors, all healthy and HIV-negative, had no recent acute infections or vaccinations. Overall study results and limits: Compared with memory subsets, naive subsets generally had larger estimated richness.

Comments on this clone: The target antigen is unknown.

Assay used: immunoSEQ multiplex PCR; TCRdb lists only in-frame clones, some missing. The sample comprises 2 million to 2.5 million clones, 85% to 95% of which are singletons, and roughly 1.8% rests with the top ten. The sequence derives from a man between 18 and 29 years old in good health. Some clones in this sample may be carry-over from other donors' samples. Sequences were obtained from naive CD8+ T cells from PBMCs. This rearrangement joins TRBV29-1 to TRBJ2-1; D is unresolved. The CDR3, as DNA: TGCAGCGTCGAGGCTTCGGGCGTCGAAGGCTCCTACAATGAGCAGTTCTTC. It codes for CSVEASGVEGSYNEQFF.